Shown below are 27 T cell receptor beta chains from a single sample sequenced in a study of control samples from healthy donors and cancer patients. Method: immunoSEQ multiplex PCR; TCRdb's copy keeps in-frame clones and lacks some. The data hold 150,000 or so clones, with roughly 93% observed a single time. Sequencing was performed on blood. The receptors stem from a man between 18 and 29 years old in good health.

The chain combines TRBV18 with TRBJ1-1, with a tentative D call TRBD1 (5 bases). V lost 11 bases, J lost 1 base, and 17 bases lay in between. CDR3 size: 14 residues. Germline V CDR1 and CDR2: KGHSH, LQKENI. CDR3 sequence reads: CASNTGTENTEAFF. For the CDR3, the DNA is TGTGCCTCTAATACCGGGACGGAGAACACTGAAGCTTTCTTT.

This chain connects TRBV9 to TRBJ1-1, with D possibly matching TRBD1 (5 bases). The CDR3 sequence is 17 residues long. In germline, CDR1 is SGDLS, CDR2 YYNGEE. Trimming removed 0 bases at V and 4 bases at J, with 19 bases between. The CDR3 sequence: CASSVVSGERRGTEAFF. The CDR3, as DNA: TGTGCCAGCAGCGTAGTGTCGGGGGAACGAAGGGGCACTGAAGCTTTCTTT. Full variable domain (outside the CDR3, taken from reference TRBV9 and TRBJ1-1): DSGVTQTPKHLITATGQRVTLRCSPRSGDLSVYWYQQSLDQGLQFLIQYYNGEERAKGNILERFSAQQFPDLHSELNLSSLELGDSALYFCASSVVSGERRGTEAFFGQGTRLTVV.

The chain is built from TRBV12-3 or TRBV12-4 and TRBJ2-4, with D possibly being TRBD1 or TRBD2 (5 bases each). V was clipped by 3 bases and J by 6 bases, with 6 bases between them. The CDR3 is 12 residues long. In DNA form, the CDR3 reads TGTGCCAGCAGTTTTGGGGGAAACATTCAGTACTTC. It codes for CASSFGGNIQYF.

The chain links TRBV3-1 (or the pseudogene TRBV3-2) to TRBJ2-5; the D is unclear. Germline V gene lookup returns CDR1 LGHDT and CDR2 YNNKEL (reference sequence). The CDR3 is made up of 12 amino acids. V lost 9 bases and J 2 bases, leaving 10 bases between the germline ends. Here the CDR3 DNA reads TGTGCCAGTTCCGCGCAGCAAGAGACCCAGTACTTC. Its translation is CASSAQQETQYF.

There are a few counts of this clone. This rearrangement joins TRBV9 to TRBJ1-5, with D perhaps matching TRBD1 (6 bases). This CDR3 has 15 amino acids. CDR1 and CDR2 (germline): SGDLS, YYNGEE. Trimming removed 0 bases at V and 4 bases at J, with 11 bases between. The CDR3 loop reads CASSVDGRGNQPQHF. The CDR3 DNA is TGTGCCAGCAGCGTAGACGGGAGGGGGAATCAGCCCCAGCATTTT.

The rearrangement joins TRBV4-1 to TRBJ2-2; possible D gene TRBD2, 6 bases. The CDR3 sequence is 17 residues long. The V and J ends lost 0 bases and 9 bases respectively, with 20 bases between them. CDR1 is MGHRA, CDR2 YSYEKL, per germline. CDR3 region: CASSQDESGRSTRELFF. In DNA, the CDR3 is TGCGCCAGCAGCCAAGATGAGAGCGGGCGGTCTACCAGGGAGCTGTTTTTT.

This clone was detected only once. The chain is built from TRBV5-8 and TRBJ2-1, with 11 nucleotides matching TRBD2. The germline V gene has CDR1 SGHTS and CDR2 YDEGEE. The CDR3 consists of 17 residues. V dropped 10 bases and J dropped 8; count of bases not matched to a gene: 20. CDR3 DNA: TGTGCCGGGTTGCCTACTAGCGGGGGCTCGATTGGGGATGAGCAGTTCTTC. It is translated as CAGLPTSGGSIGDEQFF.

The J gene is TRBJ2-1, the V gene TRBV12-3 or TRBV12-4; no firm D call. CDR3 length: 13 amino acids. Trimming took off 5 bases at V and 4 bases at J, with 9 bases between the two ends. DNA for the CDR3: TGTGCCAGCAGTCCCCCCGGTTACAATGAGCAGTTCTTC. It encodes CASSPPGYNEQFF.

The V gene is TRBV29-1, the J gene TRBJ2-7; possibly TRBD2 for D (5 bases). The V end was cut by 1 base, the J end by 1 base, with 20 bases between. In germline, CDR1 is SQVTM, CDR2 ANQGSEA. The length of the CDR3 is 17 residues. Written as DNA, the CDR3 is TGCAGCGTTGAAGGGACCGCAGGAAGCGGAACTTCCTACGAGCAGTACTTC. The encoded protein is CSVEGTAGSGTSYEQYF.

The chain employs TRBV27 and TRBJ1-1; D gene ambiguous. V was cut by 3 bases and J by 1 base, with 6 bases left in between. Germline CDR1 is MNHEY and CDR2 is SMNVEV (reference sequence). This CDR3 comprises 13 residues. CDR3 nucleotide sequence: TGTGCCAGCAGTTTGCCGGGGAACACTGAAGCTTTCTTT. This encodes CASSLPGNTEAFF.

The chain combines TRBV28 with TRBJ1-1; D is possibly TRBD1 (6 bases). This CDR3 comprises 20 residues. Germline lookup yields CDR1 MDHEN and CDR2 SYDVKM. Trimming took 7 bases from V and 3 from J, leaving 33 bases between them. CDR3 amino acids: CASTDVSSWGAEDSDTEAFF. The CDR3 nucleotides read TGTGCCAGCACCGACGTAAGCTCGTGGGGGGCGGAAGATTCGGACACTGAAGCTTTCTTT.

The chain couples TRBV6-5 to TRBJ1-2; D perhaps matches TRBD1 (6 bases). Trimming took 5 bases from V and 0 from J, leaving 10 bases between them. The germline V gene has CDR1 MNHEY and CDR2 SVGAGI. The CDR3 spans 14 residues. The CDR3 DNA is TGTGCCAGCAGTCGGGGGCTGTCTAACTATGGCTACACCTTC. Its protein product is CASSRGLSNYGYTF.

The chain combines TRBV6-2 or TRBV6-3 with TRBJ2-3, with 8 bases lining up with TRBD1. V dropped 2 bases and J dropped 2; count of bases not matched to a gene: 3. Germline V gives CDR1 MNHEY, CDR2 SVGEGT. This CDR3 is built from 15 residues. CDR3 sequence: CASSYRTGTTDTQYF. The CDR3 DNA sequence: TGTGCCAGCAGTTACAGGACAGGGACCACAGATACGCAGTATTTT.

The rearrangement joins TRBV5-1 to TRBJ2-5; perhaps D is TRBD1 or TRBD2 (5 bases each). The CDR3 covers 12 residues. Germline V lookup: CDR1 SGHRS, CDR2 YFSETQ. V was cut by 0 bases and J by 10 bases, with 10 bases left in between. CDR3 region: CASSLGGSGQYF. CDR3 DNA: TGCGCCAGCAGCTTGGGGGGGTCCGGCCAGTACTTC. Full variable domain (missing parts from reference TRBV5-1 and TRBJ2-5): KAGVTQTPRYLIKTRGQQVTLSCSPISGHRSVSWYQQTPGQGLQFLFEYFSETQRNKGNFPGRFSGRQFSNSRSEMNVSTLELGDSALYLCASSLGGSGQYFGPGTRLLVL.

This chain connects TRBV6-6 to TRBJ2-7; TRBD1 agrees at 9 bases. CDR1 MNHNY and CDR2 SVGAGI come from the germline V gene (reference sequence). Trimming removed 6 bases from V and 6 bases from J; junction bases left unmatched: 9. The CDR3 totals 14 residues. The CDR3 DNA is TGTGCCAGCAGCCCCGGGACAGGGTATGCCGAGCAGTACTTC. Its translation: CASSPGTGYAEQYF.

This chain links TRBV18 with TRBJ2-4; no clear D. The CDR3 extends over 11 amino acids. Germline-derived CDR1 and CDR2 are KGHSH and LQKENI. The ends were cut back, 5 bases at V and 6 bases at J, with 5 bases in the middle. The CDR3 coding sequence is TGTGCCAGCTCAAACGGAAACATTCAGTACTTC. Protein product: CASSNGNIQYF.

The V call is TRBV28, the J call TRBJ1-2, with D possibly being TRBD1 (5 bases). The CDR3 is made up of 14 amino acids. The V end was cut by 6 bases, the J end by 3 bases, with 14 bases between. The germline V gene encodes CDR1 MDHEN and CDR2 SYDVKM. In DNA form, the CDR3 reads TGTGCCAGCAGAACACCGGGACTGTACTATGGCTACACCTTC. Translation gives CASRTPGLYYGYTF.

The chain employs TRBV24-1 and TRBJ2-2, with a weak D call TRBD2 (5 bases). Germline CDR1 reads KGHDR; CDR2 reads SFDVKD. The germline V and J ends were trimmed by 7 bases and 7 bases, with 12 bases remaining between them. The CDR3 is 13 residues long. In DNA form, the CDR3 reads TGTGCCACCAGCTTTTCGGGGAACGGGGAGCTGTTTTTT. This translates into CATSFSGNGELFF.

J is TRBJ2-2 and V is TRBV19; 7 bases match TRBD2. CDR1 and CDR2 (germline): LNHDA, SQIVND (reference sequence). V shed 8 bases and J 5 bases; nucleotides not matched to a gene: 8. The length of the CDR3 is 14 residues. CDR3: CASAPREGTGELFF. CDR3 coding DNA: TGTGCCAGTGCCCCCAGGGAGGGGACCGGGGAGCTGTTTTTT.

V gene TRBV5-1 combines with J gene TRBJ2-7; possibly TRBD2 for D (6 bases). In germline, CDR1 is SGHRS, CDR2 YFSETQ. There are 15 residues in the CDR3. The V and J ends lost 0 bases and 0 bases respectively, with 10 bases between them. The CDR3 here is CASSLEPGVSYEQYF. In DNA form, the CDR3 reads TGCGCCAGCAGCTTGGAGCCGGGGGTCTCCTACGAGCAGTACTTC.

The CDR3 nucleotides read TGTGCCAGCAGCCAAGGTATCGTTCGGGAGACCCAGTACTTC. Amino acids: CASSQGIVRETQYF. The chain uses TRBV3-1 (or the pseudogene TRBV3-2) and TRBJ2-5, with D hard to call. Trimming stripped 1 base from V and 5 bases from J, with 11 bases between. Per the germline V gene, CDR1 is LGHDT and CDR2 is YNNKEL (reference sequence). This CDR3 region has 14 residues.

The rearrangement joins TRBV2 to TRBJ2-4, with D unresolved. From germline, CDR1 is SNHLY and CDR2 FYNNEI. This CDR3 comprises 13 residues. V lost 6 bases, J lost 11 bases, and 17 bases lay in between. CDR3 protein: CASREDGRSVQYF. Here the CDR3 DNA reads TGTGCCAGCAGAGAGGACGGGCGAAGTGTTCAGTACTTC.

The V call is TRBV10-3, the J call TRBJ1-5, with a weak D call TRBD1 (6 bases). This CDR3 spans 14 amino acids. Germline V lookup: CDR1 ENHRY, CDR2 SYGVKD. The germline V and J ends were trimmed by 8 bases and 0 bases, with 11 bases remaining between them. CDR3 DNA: TGTGCCATCCAGGACAGCTATAGCAATCAGCCCCAGCATTTT. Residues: CAIQDSYSNQPQHF.

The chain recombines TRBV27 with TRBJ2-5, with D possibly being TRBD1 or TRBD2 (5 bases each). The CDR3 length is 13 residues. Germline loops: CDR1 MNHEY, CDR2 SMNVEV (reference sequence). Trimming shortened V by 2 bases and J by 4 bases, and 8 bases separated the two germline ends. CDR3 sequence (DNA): TGTGCCAGCAGTTTAGGGACCCCAGAGACCCAGTACTTC. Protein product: CASSLGTPETQYF.

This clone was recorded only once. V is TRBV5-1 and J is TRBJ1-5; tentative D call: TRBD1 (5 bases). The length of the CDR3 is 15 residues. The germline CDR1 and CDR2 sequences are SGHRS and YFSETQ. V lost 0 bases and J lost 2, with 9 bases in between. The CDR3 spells CASSLAGGGNQPQHF. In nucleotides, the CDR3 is TGCGCCAGCAGCTTGGCCGGGGGTGGCAATCAGCCCCAGCATTTT.

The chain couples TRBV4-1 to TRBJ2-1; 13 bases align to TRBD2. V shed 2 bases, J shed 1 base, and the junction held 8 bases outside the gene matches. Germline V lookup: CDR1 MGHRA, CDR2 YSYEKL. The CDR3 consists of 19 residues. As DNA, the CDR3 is TGCGCCAGCAGCCAAAGATTTCCGGGACTAGCGGGGTCCTACAATGAGCAGTTCTTC. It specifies CASSQRFPGLAGSYNEQFF.

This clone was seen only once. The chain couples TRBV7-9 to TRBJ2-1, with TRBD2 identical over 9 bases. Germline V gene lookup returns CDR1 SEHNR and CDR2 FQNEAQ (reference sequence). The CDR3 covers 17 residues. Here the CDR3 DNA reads TGTGCTGCACGTGCTAGCGGGACTTCCATAATCTACAATGAGCAGTTCTTC. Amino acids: CAARASGTSIIYNEQFF.